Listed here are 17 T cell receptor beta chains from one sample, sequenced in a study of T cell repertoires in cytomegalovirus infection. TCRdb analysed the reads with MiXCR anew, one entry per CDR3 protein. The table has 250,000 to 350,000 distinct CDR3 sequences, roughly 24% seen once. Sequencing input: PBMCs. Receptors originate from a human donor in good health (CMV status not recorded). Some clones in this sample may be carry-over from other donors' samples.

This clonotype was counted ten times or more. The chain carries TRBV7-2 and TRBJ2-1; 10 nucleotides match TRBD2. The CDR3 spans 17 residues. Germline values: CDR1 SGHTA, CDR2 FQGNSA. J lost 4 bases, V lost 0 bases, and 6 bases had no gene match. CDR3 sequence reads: CASSLALSSGGYNEQFF. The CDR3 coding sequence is TGTGCCAGCAGCTTAGCTCTCTCTAGCGGGGGTTACAATGAGCAGTTCTTC.

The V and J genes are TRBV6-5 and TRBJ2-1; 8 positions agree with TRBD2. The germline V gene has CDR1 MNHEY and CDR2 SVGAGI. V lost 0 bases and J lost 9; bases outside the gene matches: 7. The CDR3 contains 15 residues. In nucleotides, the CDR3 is TGTGCCAGCAGTTACTCAGCGGGAGTGGGGCGTGAGCAGTTCTTC. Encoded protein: CASSYSAGVGREQFF.

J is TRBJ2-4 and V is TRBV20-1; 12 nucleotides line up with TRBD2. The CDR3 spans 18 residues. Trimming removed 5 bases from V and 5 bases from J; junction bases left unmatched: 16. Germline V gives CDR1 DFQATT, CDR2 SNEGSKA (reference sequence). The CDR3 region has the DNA TGCAGTGCTGCGATTACCGGGACTAGCGGGTTACGCCAAAACATTCAGTACTTC. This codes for CSAAITGTSGLRQNIQYF.

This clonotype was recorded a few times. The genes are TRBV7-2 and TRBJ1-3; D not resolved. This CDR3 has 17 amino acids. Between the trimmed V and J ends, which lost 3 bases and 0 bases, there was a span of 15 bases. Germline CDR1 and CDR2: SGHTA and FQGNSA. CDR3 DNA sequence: TGTGCCAGCAGCTTCCTAGGCACGGCATACTCTGGAAACACCATATATTTT. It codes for CASSFLGTAYSGNTIYF. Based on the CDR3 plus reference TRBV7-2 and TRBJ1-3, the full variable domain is GAGVSQSPSNKVTEKGKDVELRCDPISGHTALYWYRQSLGQGLEFLIYFQGNSAPDKSGLPSDRFSAERTGGSVSTLTIQRTQQEDSAVYLCASSFLGTAYSGNTIYFGEGSWLTVV.

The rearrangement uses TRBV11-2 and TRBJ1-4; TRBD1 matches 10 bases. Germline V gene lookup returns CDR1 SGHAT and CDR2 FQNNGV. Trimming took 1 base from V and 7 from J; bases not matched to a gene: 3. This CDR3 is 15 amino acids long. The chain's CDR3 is CASSLGGQGSEKLFF. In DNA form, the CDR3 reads TGTGCCAGCAGCTTAGGGGGACAGGGGAGTGAAAAACTGTTTTTT.

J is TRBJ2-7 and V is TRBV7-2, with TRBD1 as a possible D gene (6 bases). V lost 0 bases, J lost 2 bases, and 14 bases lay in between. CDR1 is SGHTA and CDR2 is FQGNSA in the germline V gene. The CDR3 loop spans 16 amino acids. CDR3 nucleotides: TGTGCCAGCAGCTTAGCGCTACAGGGACGAACCTACGAGCAGTACTTC. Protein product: CASSLALQGRTYEQYF.

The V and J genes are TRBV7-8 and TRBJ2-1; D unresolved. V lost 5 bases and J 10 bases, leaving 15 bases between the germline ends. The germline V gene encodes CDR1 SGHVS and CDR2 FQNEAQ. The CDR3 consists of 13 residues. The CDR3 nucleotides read TGTGCCAGCAGCCGACGCAGCGTACGGGAGCAGTTCTTC. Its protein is CASSRRSVREQFF.

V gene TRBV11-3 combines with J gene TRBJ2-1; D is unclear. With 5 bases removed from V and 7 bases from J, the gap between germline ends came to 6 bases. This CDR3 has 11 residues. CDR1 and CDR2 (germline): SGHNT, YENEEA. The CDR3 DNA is TGTGCCAGCAGCACCCAAAATGAGCAGTTCTTC. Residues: CASSTQNEQFF.

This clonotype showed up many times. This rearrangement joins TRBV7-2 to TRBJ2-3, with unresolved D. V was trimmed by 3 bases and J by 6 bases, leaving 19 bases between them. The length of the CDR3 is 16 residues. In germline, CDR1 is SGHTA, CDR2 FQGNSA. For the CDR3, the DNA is TGTGCCAGCAGCTTCTCCGGACGGGTACGATCTGATACGCAGTATTTT. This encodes CASSFSGRVRSDTQYF.

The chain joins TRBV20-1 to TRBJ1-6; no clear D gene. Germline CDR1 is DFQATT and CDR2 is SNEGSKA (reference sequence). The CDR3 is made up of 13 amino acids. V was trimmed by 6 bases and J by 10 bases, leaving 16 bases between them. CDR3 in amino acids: CSAPVLEGSPLHF. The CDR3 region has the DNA TGCAGTGCCCCGGTTTTAGAGGGCTCACCCCTCCACTTT.

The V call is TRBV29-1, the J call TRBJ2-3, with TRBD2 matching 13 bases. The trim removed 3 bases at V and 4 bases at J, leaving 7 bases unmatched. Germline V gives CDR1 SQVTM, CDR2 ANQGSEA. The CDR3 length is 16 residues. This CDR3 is CSVDGQLAGGADTQYF. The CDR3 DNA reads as TGCAGCGTTGACGGTCAACTAGCGGGGGGGGCAGATACGCAGTATTTT.

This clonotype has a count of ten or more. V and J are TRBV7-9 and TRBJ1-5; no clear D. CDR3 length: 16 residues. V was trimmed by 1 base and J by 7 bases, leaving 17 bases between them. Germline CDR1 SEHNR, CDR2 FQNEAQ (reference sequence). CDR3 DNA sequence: TGTGCCAGCAGCTTAGGGTCGCTGGCCGAAGGGCAGCCCCAGCATTTT. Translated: CASSLGSLAEGQPQHF.

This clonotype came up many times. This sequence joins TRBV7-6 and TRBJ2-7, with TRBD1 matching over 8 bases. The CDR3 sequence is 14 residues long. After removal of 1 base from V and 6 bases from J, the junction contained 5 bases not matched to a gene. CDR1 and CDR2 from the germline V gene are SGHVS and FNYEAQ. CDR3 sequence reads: CASSLVAGGAEQYF. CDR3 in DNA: TGTGCCAGCAGCTTAGTGGCAGGGGGCGCCGAGCAGTACTTC.

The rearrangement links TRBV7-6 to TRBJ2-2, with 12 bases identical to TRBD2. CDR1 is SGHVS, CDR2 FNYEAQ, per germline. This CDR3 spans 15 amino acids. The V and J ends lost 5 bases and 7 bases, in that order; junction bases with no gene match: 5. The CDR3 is CASSKLAGGGGELFF. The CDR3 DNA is TGTGCCAGCAGCAAACTAGCGGGAGGCGGCGGGGAGCTGTTTTTT.

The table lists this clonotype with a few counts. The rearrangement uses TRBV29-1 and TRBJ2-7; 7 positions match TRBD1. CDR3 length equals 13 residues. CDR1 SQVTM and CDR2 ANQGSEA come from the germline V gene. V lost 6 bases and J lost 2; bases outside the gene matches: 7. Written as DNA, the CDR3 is TGCAGCGTGAAAAGGACAGGCACCTACGAGCAGTACTTC. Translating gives CSVKRTGTYEQYF.

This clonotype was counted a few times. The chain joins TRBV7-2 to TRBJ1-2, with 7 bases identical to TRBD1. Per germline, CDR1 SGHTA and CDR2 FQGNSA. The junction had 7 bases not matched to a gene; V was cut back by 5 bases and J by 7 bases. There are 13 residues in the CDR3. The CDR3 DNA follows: TGTGCCAGCAGCGACCGACAGGGTTTTGGCTACACCTTC. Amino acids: CASSDRQGFGYTF.

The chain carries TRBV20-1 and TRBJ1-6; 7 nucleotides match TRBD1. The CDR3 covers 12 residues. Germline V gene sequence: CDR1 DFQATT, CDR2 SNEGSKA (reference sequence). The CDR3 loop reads CTRDRVNSPLHF. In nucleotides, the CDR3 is TGCACCCGGGACAGAGTTAATTCACCCCTCCACTTT.